This entry lists 19 T cell receptor beta chains sequenced from one sample in a study of CD8 T cells in ankylosing spondylitis (dated by TCRdb to 2016 to 2017). The paper as a whole reports these results and caveats: Blood from ankylosing spondylitis patients appeared to be characterized by a TCR beta motif composed of eight highly homologous amino acid variants.

Which antigens these TCRs recognize remains unknown. The library was obtained by 5' RACE. The sequencer was an Illumina HiSeq 2500. TCRdb cleaned the public reads at Q25 with fastp, built clones with MiXCR and kept in-frame beta chains. Each CDR3 protein gets just one entry, which takes the most common genes and DNA from the rows behind it. The sample records hundreds of thousands of distinct CDR3 sequences, roughly 10% of which are singletons. In total, the top ten clones hold just over 0.5% of the sample. Sample: blood, either unsorted or a sorted T cell fraction (not recorded which). All receptors come from a male donor with ankylosing spondylitis.

This clonotype came up many times. V gene TRBV20-1 combines with J gene TRBJ1-6; TRBD1 matches at 7 bases. This CDR3 comprises 14 residues. The J segment lost 7 bases and the V segment lost 0 bases, leaving 3 bases of the junction unmatched. CDR1 and CDR2 from the germline V gene are DFQATT and SNEGSKA (reference sequence). The CDR3 coding sequence is TGCAGTGCTAGAGAGGGGACAGTGAATTCACCCCTCCACTTT. Protein product: CSAREGTVNSPLHF.

This clonotype was seen more than once but under ten times. The chain employs TRBV7-6 and TRBJ1-3; D call uncertain. Germline CDR1 SGHVS, CDR2 FNYEAQ. This CDR3 has 16 residues. With 1 base removed from V and 0 bases from J, the gap between germline ends came to 10 bases. The chain's CDR3 is CASSLGARASGNTIYF. The CDR3 region has the DNA TGTGCCAGCAGCTTAGGTGCCCGAGCCTCTGGAAACACCATATATTTT.

In this sample, this clonotype turned up many times. This chain connects TRBV7-9 to TRBJ2-5; possible D gene TRBD1, 6 bases. V was shortened by 5 bases and J by 5 bases, with 18 bases between the two germline ends. Germline CDR1 reads SEHNR; CDR2 reads FQNEAQ (reference sequence). The CDR3 spans 15 residues. Here the CDR3 reads CASSLRGQLGETQYF. The CDR3, as DNA: TGTGCCAGCAGCCTCAGAGGACAGCTGGGGGAGACCCAGTACTTC.

The rearrangement uses TRBV7-9 and TRBJ1-1; D is ambiguous. In germline, CDR1 is SEHNR, CDR2 FQNEAQ (reference sequence). The V gene lost 5 bases and the J gene lost 3 bases, with 16 bases spanning the gap. This CDR3 has 15 amino acids. The CDR3 reads CASSRFLAADTEAFF. The CDR3 coding sequence is TGTGCCAGCAGCCGGTTTTTGGCGGCTGACACTGAAGCTTTCTTT. The entire variable domain, with the rest obtained from reference TRBV7-9 and TRBJ1-1, is as follows: DTGVSQNPRHKITKRGQNVTFRCDPISEHNRLYWYRQTLGQGPEFLTYFQNEAQLEKSRLLSDRFSAERPKGSFSTLEIQRTEQGDSAMYLCASSRFLAADTEAFFGQGTRLTVV.

This clonotype was observed many times. This chain connects TRBV29-1 to TRBJ2-4, with a possible D match to TRBD2 (6 bases). The CDR3 sequence is 15 residues long. Looked up from germline, CDR1 is SQVTM and CDR2 is ANQGSEA. The V gene lost 7 bases and the J gene lost 1 base, with 17 bases spanning the gap. As DNA, the CDR3 is TGCAGCGCCCTTGACTCCGGGAGCGCCAAAAACATTCAGTACTTC. This encodes CSALDSGSAKNIQYF.

The gene calls are TRBV28 and TRBJ2-4, with 9 bases matching TRBD1. The CDR3 has 15 residues. CDR1 MDHEN and CDR2 SYDVKM come from the germline V gene. Unmatched junction bases numbered 12, after V lost 6 bases and J lost 9 bases. As DNA, the CDR3 is TGTGCCAGCAGGGGACCGGGACAGGGTTGGAGCATTCAGTACTTC. Its protein is CASRGPGQGWSIQYF.

CDR3 bases: TGCGCCAGCAGTATCACGGGGGGAACCTACTCCTACAATGAGCAGTTCTTC. Amino acids: CASSITGGTYSYNEQFF. The chain couples TRBV5-1 to TRBJ2-1, with 7 bases aligning to TRBD2. The CDR3 runs 17 residues. V was pared by 5 bases and J by 0 bases, with 11 bases of the junction left unmatched. Germline V lookup: CDR1 SGHRS, CDR2 YFSETQ.

This clonotype was counted between two and nine times. The V and J genes are TRBV7-3 and TRBJ2-1, with D possibly matching TRBD1 (6 bases). The germline CDR1 and CDR2 sequences are SGHTA and FQGTGA. Deletions cut 4 bases from V and 9 bases from J, with 19 bases between. The length of the CDR3 is 15 residues. In nucleotides, the CDR3 is TGTGCCAGCAGCTCGAAAGGGATACAGGGTAGTGAGCAGTTCTTC. This translates into CASSSKGIQGSEQFF. Using reference TRBV7-3 and TRBJ2-1 for the parts outside the CDR3, the full variable domain is GAGVSQTPSNKVTEKGKYVELRCDPISGHTALYWYRQSLGQGPEFLIYFQGTGAADDSGLPNDRFFAVRPEGSVSTLKIQRTERGDSAVYLCASSSKGIQGSEQFFGPGTRLTVL.

The rearrangement links TRBV7-2 to TRBJ1-6, with D tentatively TRBD1 (5 bases). The CDR3 covers 16 residues. V was pared by 3 bases and J by 7 bases, with 16 bases between. Germline V gene sequence: CDR1 SGHTA, CDR2 FQGNSA. The CDR3 spells CASSLLTAGGNSPLHF. The CDR3 DNA follows: TGTGCCAGCAGCTTGCTGACAGCAGGAGGGAATTCACCCCTCCACTTT.

At least ten counts were recorded for this clonotype. This chain uses TRBV4-2 with TRBJ2-2; D unresolved. This CDR3 spans 14 amino acids. Germline V gene lookup returns CDR1 LGHNA and CDR2 YNFKEQ. Trimming removed 4 bases from V and 4 bases from J, with 10 bases in between. The CDR3 sequence: CASSRERTTGELFF. The DNA for the CDR3 is TGTGCCAGCAGCCGTGAACGAACCACCGGGGAGCTGTTTTTT.

This clonotype was observed a handful of times. The V call is TRBV20-1, the J call TRBJ2-5; D may be TRBD1 (6 bases). The CDR3 is made up of 15 amino acids. Trimming took off 4 bases at V and 0 bases at J, with 15 bases between the two ends. Germline V gene sequence: CDR1 DFQATT, CDR2 SNEGSKA (reference sequence). CDR3 sequence reads: CSAIDSRTDQETQYF. The CDR3 coding sequence is TGCAGTGCTATCGATTCTCGGACAGACCAAGAGACCCAGTACTTC.

In this sample, this clonotype turned up a few times. The genes are TRBV20-1 and TRBJ2-3, with D uncertain. Germline CDR1 and CDR2: DFQATT and SNEGSKA (reference sequence). The CDR3 length is 15 residues. Trimming took 2 bases from V and 2 from J, leaving 14 bases between them. The CDR3 here is CSARRLGKNTDTQYF. The CDR3 DNA sequence: TGCAGTGCTAGAAGGCTAGGCAAGAACACAGATACGCAGTATTTT.

This clonotype was seen a handful of times. The rearrangement joins TRBV5-1 to TRBJ2-2, with 7 bases that match TRBD2. The CDR3 runs to 17 residues. V shed 1 base, J shed 0 bases, and the junction held 6 bases outside the gene matches. The germline CDR1 and CDR2 sequences are SGHRS and YFSETQ. CDR3 amino acids: CASSLMPGGTNTGELFF. The DNA for the CDR3 is TGCGCCAGCAGCTTGATGCCGGGGGGTACGAACACCGGGGAGCTGTTTTTT.

This clonotype has ten or more counts. The V and J genes are TRBV6-2 or TRBV6-3 and TRBJ1-2; D unclear. This CDR3 comprises 13 residues. V shed 4 bases and J shed 2 bases, with 8 bases lying between them. CDR1 is MNHEY, CDR2 SVGEGT, per germline. Written as DNA, the CDR3 is TGTGCCAGCAGTTTGAGGAAAAACTATGGCTACACCTTC. Amino acids: CASSLRKNYGYTF.

This sequence joins TRBV7-3 and TRBJ2-5; D call uncertain. The CDR3 has 13 amino acids. Germline V CDR1 and CDR2: SGHTA, FQGTGA. Deletions cut 2 bases from V and 7 bases from J, with 11 bases between. DNA for the CDR3: TGTGCCAGCAGCTTATTGCCCTTGAGGACCCAGTACTTC. This sequence encodes CASSLLPLRTQYF. Full variable domain (missing parts from reference TRBV7-3 and TRBJ2-5): GAGVSQTPSNKVTEKGKYVELRCDPISGHTALYWYRQSLGQGPEFLIYFQGTGAADDSGLPNDRFFAVRPEGSVSTLKIQRTERGDSAVYLCASSLLPLRTQYFGPGTRLLVL.

The chain links TRBV12-3 or TRBV12-4 to TRBJ2-3; 12 bases match TRBD2. This CDR3 is built from 16 residues. Losses at the gene ends were 6 bases for V and 2 bases for J; bases not matched to a gene: 6. CDR3 DNA sequence: TGTGCCAGCAGAAAGACTAGCGGGGGCGTCACAGATACGCAGTATTTT. Its protein is CASRKTSGGVTDTQYF.

The V and J genes are TRBV20-1 and TRBJ1-5; possibly TRBD1 for D (6 bases). The CDR3 is 14 residues long. Germline V gene sequence: CDR1 DFQATT, CDR2 SNEGSKA (reference sequence). DNA for the CDR3: TGCAGCTTAACCAGGGGCGATAGCAATCAGCCCCAGCATTTT. Its protein product is CSLTRGDSNQPQHF.

This clonotype was observed a few times. V usage is TRBV20-1 and J usage is TRBJ2-1, with D uncertain. Germline V gives CDR1 DFQATT, CDR2 SNEGSKA (reference sequence). V dropped 1 base and J dropped 0 bases, with 7 bases sitting between them. The CDR3 runs 14 residues. CDR3 coding DNA: TGCAGTGCTAGAGTCATGCCCTCCTACAATGAGCAGTTCTTC. Amino acids: CSARVMPSYNEQFF.

The chain combines TRBV6-1 with TRBJ2-7; no definite D call. The CDR3 has 16 amino acids. CDR1 is MNHNS and CDR2 is SASEGT in the germline V gene. Trimming removed 5 bases from V and 0 bases from J, with 17 bases in between. The CDR3 DNA reads as TGTGCCAGCAGTCGACCGTTCTTAGACATCTCCTACGAGCAGTACTTC. It specifies CASSRPFLDISYEQYF.